These 11 T cell receptor beta chains originate from one sample sequenced in a study of T cells expressing NK-cell markers. From the 5' RACE reads, TCRdb lists one entry per CDR3 protein and no DNA. The sample data list about 150,000 distinct CDR3 sequences. The sequenced material came from blood T cells: a sorted CD56 or NKG2C T cell subset, CD4+ or CD8+ T cells, or bulk PBMC T cells (not recorded which). These receptors all come from a woman aged 50 to 60 in good health.

The CDR3 region is CASSPGLKQFF. The chain employs TRBV11-3 and TRBJ2-1; no DNA is available, so the TRBD2 call from TCRdb remains unchecked. Germline V gene data show CDR1 as SGHNT and CDR2 as YENEEA. The CDR3 is 11 residues long.

The chain links TRBV7-3 to TRBJ2-1; TCRdb calls TRBD2, which cannot be checked without DNA. CDR1 and CDR2 from the germline V gene are SGHTA and FQGTGA. This CDR3 is 18 amino acids long. The CDR3 reads CASSIMGGGRGGYNEQFF.

The rearrangement joins TRBV7-8 to TRBJ2-3; the D call from TCRdb, TRBD2, cannot be confirmed without DNA. Germline V lookup: CDR1 SGHVS, CDR2 FQNEAQ. The CDR3 length is 17 residues. The CDR3 reads CASSLVQTGGRADTQYF.

CDR3 loop: CASSILGARPTYEQYF. The V gene is TRBV19, the J gene TRBJ2-7; the TCRdb call, TRBD2, lacks DNA for checking. CDR3 size: 16 residues. Looked up from germline, CDR1 is LNHDA and CDR2 is SQIVND (reference sequence).

V gene TRBV29-1 combines with J gene TRBJ1-2; TCRdb names TRBD1, which stays unverified in the absence of DNA. Per the germline V gene, CDR1 is SQVTM and CDR2 is ANQGSEA. CDR3 size: 12 residues. The CDR3 loop reads CSVELGGAGYTF.

The chain uses TRBV3-1 and TRBJ2-3; TCRdb names TRBD2, which stays unverified in the absence of DNA. This CDR3 comprises 16 residues. Per the germline V gene, CDR1 is LGHDT and CDR2 is YNNKEL (reference sequence). The CDR3 sequence is CASSQPRDSSTDTQYF.

The CDR3 sequence: CSARDPARGTYNEQFF. The chain carries TRBV20-1 and TRBJ2-1; TCRdb returns TRBD1, unconfirmable since there is no DNA. The CDR3 is 16 residues long. Germline V gene lookup returns CDR1 DFQATT and CDR2 SNEGSKA (reference sequence).

The gene calls are TRBV24-1 and TRBJ2-5; the TCRdb call, TRBD1, lacks DNA for checking. CDR3 length: 16 residues. CDR1 and CDR2 (germline): KGHDR, SFDVKD. The CDR3 protein is CATSDFNEGSKETQYF.

The chain joins TRBV27 to TRBJ2-1; as DNA is missing, the TRBD1 call by TCRdb cannot be tested. Germline CDR1 is MNHEY and CDR2 is SMNVEV (reference sequence). CDR3 length equals 15 residues. The CDR3 loop reads CASRGGASSYNEQFF.

This rearrangement joins TRBV2 to TRBJ2-1; the D call of TRBD2 rests on TCRdb alone, since no DNA is present to check it. The CDR3 is 14 amino acids. Germline V CDR1 and CDR2: SNHLY, FYNNEI. The CDR3 loop is CASETSGADNEQFF.

This chain links TRBV28 with TRBJ2-6; TCRdb indicates TRBD2, and absent DNA this call remains unverified. This CDR3 comprises 14 residues. Germline CDR1 reads MDHEN; CDR2 reads SYDVKM. The CDR3 here is CASSPRAGANVLTF.